This T cell receptor (beta chain) came from a study of Ad26.COV2.S vaccination and SARS-CoV-2 variants. Treatment denoted: over 15 received Ad26.COV2.S at low or high dose, single or two shots; five or six received placebo; per-sample allocation not given. Following the first vaccine or placebo injection, samples were taken on day 63. It was Wuhan-strain SARS-CoV-2 spike that the Ad26 vaccine vector expressed. Notes on the study in general: Recipients given vaccine exceeded placebo recipients in spike-specific TCR breadth.

Sequencing used immunoSEQ multiplex PCR; TCRdb keeps in-frame clones, though not all of them. The table has approximately 340,000 clones, 70% to 90% seen once. A word on this clone: Its antigen is undetermined.

In germline, CDR1 is SGDLS, CDR2 YYNGEE. V was pared by 0 bases and J by 9 bases, with 16 bases of the junction left unmatched. This CDR3 spans 17 amino acids. The source is a person aged 18-60 years who received the Ad26.COV2.S COVID-19 vaccine or a placebo. This specimen was peripheral blood, taken in a trial of Ad26.COV2.S vaccine versus placebo. This rearrangement joins TRBV9 to TRBJ2-3; 7 bases match TRBD2. CDR3 nucleotide sequence: TGTGCCAGCAGCGTAGTGAACCGGGGGGACGGGGTGGGCACGCAGTATTTT. It codes for CASSVVNRGDGVGTQYF.